This T cell receptor beta chain is from a study of radiotherapy plus CTLA-4 blockade in lung cancer. Study-wide points: Clones of tumor-derived TCRs expanded in blood after radiotherapy plus ipilimumab. Together with interferon-beta, which increased in serum after radiation, early dynamic changes in blood T cell clones were reportedly the best predictors of response.

Comments on this clone: Its antigen is as yet unknown.

With ipilimumab providing CTLA-4 blockade, focal radiation was administered to patients who had chemo-refractory metastatic non-small-cell lung cancer. The germline V gene encodes CDR1 SGHNT and CDR2 YYREEE (reference sequence). This CDR3 spans 14 amino acids. With 4 bases removed from V and 5 bases from J, the gap between germline ends came to 12 bases. Only in-frame clones appear in the TCRdb table, and some are missing; sequencing was by immunoSEQ multiplex PCR. The sample yields about 45,000 clones, 65% to 85% seen once. Sample: peripheral blood, taken from a patient treated with radiotherapy plus ipilimumab. This receptor was obtained from a human donor with non-small cell lung cancer who had stable disease on radiotherapy plus ipilimumab. The rearrangement links TRBV5-4 to TRBJ1-4; D is uncertain. CDR3 sequence (DNA): TGTGCCAGCAGCCCGGAACTGAGAAATGAAAAACTGTTTTTT. It yields the protein CASSPELRNEKLFF.